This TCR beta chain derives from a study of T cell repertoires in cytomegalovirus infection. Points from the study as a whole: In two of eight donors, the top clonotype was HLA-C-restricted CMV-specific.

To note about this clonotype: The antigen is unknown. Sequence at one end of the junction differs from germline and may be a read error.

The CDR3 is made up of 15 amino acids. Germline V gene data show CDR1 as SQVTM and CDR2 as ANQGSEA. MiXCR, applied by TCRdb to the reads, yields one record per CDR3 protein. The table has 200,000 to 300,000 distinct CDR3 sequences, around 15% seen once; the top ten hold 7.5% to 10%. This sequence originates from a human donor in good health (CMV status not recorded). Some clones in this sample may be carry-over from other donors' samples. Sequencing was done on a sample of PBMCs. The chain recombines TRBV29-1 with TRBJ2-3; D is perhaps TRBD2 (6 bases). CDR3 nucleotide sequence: TGCAGCGTTGAAGTAGCGGATACTAGCACAGATACGCGGTATTTT. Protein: CSVEVADTSTDTRYF.